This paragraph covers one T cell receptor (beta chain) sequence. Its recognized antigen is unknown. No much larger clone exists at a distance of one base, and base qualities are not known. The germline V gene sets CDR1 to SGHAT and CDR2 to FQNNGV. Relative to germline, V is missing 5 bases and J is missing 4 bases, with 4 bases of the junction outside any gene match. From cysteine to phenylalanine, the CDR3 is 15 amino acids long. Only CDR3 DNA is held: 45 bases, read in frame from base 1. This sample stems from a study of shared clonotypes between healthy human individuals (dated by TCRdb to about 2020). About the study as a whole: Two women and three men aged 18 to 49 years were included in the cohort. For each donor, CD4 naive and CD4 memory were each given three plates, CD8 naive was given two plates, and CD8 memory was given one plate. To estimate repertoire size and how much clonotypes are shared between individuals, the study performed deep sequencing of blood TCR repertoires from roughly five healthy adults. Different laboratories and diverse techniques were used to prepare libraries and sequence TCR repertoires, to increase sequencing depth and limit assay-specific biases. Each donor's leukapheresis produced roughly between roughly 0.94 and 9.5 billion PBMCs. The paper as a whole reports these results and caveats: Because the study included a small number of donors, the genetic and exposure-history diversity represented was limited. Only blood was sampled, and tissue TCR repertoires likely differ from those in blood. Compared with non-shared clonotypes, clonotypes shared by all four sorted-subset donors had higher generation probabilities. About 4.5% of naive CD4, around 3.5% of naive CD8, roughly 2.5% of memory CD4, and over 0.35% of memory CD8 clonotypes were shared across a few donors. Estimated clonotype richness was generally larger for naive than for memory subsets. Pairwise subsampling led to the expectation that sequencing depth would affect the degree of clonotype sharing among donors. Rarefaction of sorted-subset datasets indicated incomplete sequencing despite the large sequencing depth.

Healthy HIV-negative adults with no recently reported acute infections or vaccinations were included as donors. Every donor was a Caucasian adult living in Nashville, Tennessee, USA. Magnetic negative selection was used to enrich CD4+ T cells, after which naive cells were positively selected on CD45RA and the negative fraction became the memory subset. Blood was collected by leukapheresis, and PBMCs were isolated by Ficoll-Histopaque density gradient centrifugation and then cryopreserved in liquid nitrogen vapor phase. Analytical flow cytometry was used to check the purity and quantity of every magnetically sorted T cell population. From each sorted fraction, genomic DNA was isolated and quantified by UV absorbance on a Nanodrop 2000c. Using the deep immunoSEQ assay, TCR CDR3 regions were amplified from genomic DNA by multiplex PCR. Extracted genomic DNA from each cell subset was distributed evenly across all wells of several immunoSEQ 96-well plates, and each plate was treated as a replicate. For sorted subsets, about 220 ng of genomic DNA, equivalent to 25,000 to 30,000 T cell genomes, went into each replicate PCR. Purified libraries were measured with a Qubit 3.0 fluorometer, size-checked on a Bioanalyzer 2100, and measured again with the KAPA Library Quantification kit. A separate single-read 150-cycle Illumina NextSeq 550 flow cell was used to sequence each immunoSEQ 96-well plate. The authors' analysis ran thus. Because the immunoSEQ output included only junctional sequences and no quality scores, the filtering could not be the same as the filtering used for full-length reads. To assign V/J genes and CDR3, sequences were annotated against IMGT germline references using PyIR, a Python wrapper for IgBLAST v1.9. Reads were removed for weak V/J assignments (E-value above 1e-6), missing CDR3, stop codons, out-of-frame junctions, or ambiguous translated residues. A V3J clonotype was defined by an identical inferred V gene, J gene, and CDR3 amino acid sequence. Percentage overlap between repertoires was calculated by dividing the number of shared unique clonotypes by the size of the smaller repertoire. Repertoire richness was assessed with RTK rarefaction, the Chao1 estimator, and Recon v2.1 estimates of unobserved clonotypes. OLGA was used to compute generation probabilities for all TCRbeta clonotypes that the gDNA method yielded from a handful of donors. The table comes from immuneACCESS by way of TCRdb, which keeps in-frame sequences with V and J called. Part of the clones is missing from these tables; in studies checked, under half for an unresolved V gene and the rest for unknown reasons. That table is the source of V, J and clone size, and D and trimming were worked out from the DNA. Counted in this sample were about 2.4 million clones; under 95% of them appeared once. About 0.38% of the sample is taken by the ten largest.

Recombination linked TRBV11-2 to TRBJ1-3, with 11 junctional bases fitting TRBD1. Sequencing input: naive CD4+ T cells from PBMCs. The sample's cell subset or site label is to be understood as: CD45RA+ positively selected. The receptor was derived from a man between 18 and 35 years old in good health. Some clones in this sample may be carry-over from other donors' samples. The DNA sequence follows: TGTGCCAGCAGCCCTGGGACAGGGGGAGGAAACACCATATATTTT. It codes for CASSPGTGGGNTIYF.